This TCR beta chain is from a study of breast tumors, draining lymph nodes, adjacent tissues listed by TCRdb under 2016. For the wider study: In breast cancer patients, the study compared the TCR beta repertoires of tumor, adjacent nontumor tissue and axillary lymph nodes. The study was designed to assess the relationships and possible T-cell exchange between tumor, surrounding tissue and draining lymph node repertoires in human breast cancer. Study-wide conclusions, independent of this receptor: A scenario in which most tumor T cells derive from the lymph node and then expand within tumor tissue was judged to be consistent with the data. The conclusion that tumor T cells originate in lymph nodes was presented as consistent with a hypothesis rather than as directly demonstrated. Tumor T-cell repertoires showed less diversity than lymph node repertoires and more diversity than nontumor tissue repertoires, and tumor T-cell repertoires showed preferential V and J gene usage. In luminal-like breast cancer, tumor and nontumor tissue repertoires resembled each other significantly more than in basal-like breast cancer.

Here V drops 5 bases and J drops 0 bases, and the junction holds 10 bases not matched to any gene. The CDR3 spans 17 residues, from the cysteine through the phenylalanine. This entry keeps only the CDR3 DNA: 51 bases, framed from base 1. The germline V gene supplies CDR1 SGHVS and CDR2 FNYEAQ. This clonotype was observed a single time. No antigen is known for it. This sequence may be a read error, since a much larger clone differs from it by one base. Instrument on record: Illumina HiSeq 2000. Multiplex PCR amplification was used to build the TCR beta chain libraries. High-throughput sequencing was used to analyze the amplified TCR beta chain products. TCRdb's own reprocessing of the public reads used fastp at Q25 and MiXCR and kept productive beta chains. Here each entry gathers all rows of one CDR3 protein and keeps the most common genes and DNA. For this sample the table gives about 270,000 distinct CDR3 sequences, of which 30% were detected only once. The ten largest make up more than 0.85% of the sample.

Lymph node samples came from the axillary draining lymph nodes of breast cancer patients. The chain is made from TRBV7-6 and TRBJ2-1, and 7 junction bases match TRBD2. The receptor was isolated from a female donor with breast cancer. Some clones in this sample may be carry-over from other donors' samples. Sequences were obtained from axillary lymph node tissue. CDR3 protein: CASSQLSRGSSYNEQFF. The nucleotides are TGTGCCAGCAGCCAACTGTCGCGGGGGAGCTCCTACAATGAGCAGTTCTTC.